Below, 6 T cell receptor beta chains from the same sample are listed, as sequenced in a study of graft-versus-host responses after intestinal transplantation. Measured with immunoSEQ multiplex PCR; TCRdb has only the in-frame clones, and not every one. The data show about 39,000 clones, roughly nine tenths seen once. The sequenced sample was PBMCs, obtained approximately 270 days after transplant. These receptors all come from a human patient who received an intestinal transplant, so some T cells may come from the graft donor.

As DNA, the CDR3 is TGTGCCAGCACCCTCGGGACATCGAATGAAAAACTGTTTTTT. Translating it yields CASTLGTSNEKLFF. This chain connects TRBV7-8 to TRBJ1-4; possible D gene TRBD1, 6 bases. The CDR3 covers 14 residues. The V end was cut by 7 bases, the J end by 5 bases, with 14 bases between. CDR1 is SGHVS and CDR2 is FQNEAQ in the germline V gene.

The genes are TRBV19 and TRBJ2-3; D gene uncertain. V was pared by 7 bases and J by 4 bases, with 12 bases between. Germline V gene data show CDR1 as LNHDA and CDR2 as SQIVND (reference sequence). This CDR3 spans 13 amino acids. The CDR3 spells CASKGKYADTQYF. As DNA, the CDR3 is TGTGCCAGTAAAGGGAAGTATGCAGATACGCAGTATTTT.

The chain uses TRBV6-1 and TRBJ1-6; no reliable D call. V was shortened by 4 bases and J by 4 bases, with 11 bases between the two germline ends. CDR1 and CDR2 from the germline V gene are MNHNS and SASEGT. CDR3 length: 15 residues. Written as DNA, the CDR3 is TGTGCCAGCAGTGTGGGAGGAGGGTATAATTCACCCCTCCACTTT. Translated: CASSVGGGYNSPLHF.

The rearrangement joins TRBV29-1 to TRBJ1-2, with D maybe TRBD1 (6 bases). V gave up 0 bases and J gave up 4 bases, with 12 bases separating them. The germline V gene encodes CDR1 SQVTM and CDR2 ANQGSEA. The CDR3 has 14 residues. This chain's CDR3 is CSVEEGGRFYGYTF. The CDR3 DNA reads TGCAGCGTTGAAGAGGGGGGGCGATTCTATGGCTACACCTTC.

This clone has a single count. The chain links TRBV9 to TRBJ1-2, with a tentative D call TRBD1 (6 bases). Germline V gene lookup returns CDR1 SGDLS and CDR2 YYNGEE. The V and J ends lost 1 base and 0 bases respectively, with 13 bases between them. This CDR3 is 16 amino acids long. DNA of the CDR3: TGTGCCAGCAGCGTAAACAGGGCAGTCCCTAACTATGGCTACACCTTC. It codes for CASSVNRAVPNYGYTF.

The CDR3 nucleotides are TGTGCCAGCAGTTACGGAAGGATGGCTAATGAAAAACTGTTTTTT. Translating it yields CASSYGRMANEKLFF. The V and J genes are TRBV6-5 and TRBJ1-4; D unclear. Per germline, CDR1 MNHEY and CDR2 SVGAGI. The CDR3 has 15 residues. The germline V and J ends were trimmed by 2 bases and 3 bases, with 10 bases remaining between them.